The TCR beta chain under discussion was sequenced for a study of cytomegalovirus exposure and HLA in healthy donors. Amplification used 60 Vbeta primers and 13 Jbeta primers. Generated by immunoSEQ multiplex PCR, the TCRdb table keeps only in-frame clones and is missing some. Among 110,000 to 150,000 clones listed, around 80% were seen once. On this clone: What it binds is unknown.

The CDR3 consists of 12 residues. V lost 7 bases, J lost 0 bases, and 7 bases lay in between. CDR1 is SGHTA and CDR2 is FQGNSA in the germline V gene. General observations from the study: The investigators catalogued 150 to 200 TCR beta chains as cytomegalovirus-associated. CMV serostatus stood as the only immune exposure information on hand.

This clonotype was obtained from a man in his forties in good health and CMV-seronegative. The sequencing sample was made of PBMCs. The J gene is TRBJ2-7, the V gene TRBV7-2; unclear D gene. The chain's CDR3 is CASISSSYEQYF. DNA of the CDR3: TGTGCCAGCATTTCCAGCTCCTACGAGCAGTACTTC.